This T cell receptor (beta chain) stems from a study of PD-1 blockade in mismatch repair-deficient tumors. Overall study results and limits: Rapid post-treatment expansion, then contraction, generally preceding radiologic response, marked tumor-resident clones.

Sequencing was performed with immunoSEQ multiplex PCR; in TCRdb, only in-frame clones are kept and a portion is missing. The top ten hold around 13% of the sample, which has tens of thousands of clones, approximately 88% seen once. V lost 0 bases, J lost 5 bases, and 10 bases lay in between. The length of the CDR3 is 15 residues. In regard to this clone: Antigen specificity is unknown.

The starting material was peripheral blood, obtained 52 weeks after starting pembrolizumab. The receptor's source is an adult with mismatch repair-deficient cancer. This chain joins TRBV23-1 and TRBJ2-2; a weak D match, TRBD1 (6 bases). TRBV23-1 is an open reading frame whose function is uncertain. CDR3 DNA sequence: TGCGCCAGCAGTCAATCGAGAAGGGGGACCGGGGAGCTGTTTTTT. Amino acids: CASSQSRRGTGELFF.